Detailed here is one T cell receptor (beta chain). Cohort assignment relied on participant-reported clinical history. Germline CDR1 reads GTSNPN; CDR2 reads SVGIG (reference sequence). The V end lost 0 bases, the J end lost 5 bases, and 13 bases lay between the germline ends. The CDR3 spans 15 residues. The data originate from a study of blood T cell repertoires in COVID-19. The wider study: From the United States, Italy and Spain came samples of acute and convalescent COVID-19.

In the authors' workflow: Scientists estimated how many nucleated cells there were by amplifying reference gene primers. Produced via immunoSEQ multiplex PCR; TCRdb's table is partial and in-frame only. D and trimming come from the DNA, and the V and J calls and clone size come from that table. The sample has approximately 150,000 clones; about 85% are singletons. This chain joins TRBV30 and TRBJ2-2, with D tentatively TRBD1 (6 bases). The receptor's source is a woman between 40 and 50 years old with acute COVID-19. The sequenced sample was PBMCs or T cells enriched from blood (not recorded which). CDR3 coding DNA: TGTGCCTGGAGTGTACCGACAGGTGGAACCGGGGAGCTGTTTTTT. Protein sequence: CAWSVPTGGTGELFF.